This entry lists 9 T cell receptor beta chains sequenced from one sample in a study of shared clonotypes between healthy human individuals. Assay: immunoSEQ multiplex PCR; the TCRdb copy retains only in-frame clones and omits some. The sample carries about 2.1 million clones, 85% to 95% recorded once. Naive-designated CD8 cells lacked CD45RO, were positively enriched for CCR7, and omitted terminally differentiated effector memory CD45RA+ cells. The sequenced sample consisted of naive CD8+ T cells from PBMCs. Source of these receptors: a man younger than 30 in good health. Some clones in this sample may be carry-over from other donors' samples.

This sequence joins TRBV9 and TRBJ2-2, with 8 bases identical to TRBD1. V dropped 3 bases and J dropped 2; count of bases not matched to a gene: 9. Germline V gives CDR1 SGDLS, CDR2 YYNGEE. The CDR3 consists of 17 residues. The CDR3 nucleotides read TGTGCCAGCAGCGAGGGTGACAGGGGCGGAAACACCGGGGAGCTGTTTTTT. Translation gives CASSEGDRGGNTGELFF.

The chain recombines TRBV19 with TRBJ2-7; TRBD2 matches at 13 bases. This CDR3 region has 17 residues. V gave up 3 bases and J gave up 0 bases; unmatched junction bases: 5. CDR1 is LNHDA, CDR2 SQIVND, per germline (reference sequence). Here the CDR3 reads CASSIGLAGVLSYEQYF. The CDR3 region has the DNA TGTGCCAGTAGTATTGGACTAGCGGGAGTCCTCTCCTACGAGCAGTACTTC. Full variable domain (outside the CDR3, taken from reference TRBV19 and TRBJ2-7): DGGITQSPKYLFRKEGQNVTLSCEQNLNHDAMYWYRQDPGQGLRLIYYSQIVNDFQKGDIAEGYSVSREKKESFPLTVTSAQKNPTAFYLCASSIGLAGVLSYEQYFGPGTRLTVT.

CDR3 sequence reads: CASSPMENLDQPQHF. The CDR3 DNA reads as TGTGCCAGCAGCCCGATGGAGAACTTGGATCAGCCCCAGCATTTT. V is TRBV16 and J is TRBJ1-5; D gene unclear. The ends were cut back, 4 bases at V and 5 bases at J, with 15 bases in the middle. This CDR3 region has 15 residues. CDR1 and CDR2 (germline): KGHSY, FQNENV.

A single count supports this clone. This same CDR3 is encoded by further DNA sequences in the sample. The chain is built from TRBV28 and TRBJ2-7, with 7 bases lining up with TRBD2. Trimming at V came to 6 bases and at J to 3 bases, leaving 5 bases not matched to a gene. Looked up from germline, CDR1 is MDHEN and CDR2 is SYDVKM. This CDR3 spans 13 amino acids. The CDR3 here is CASSPGGVYEQYF. The CDR3 nucleotides are TGTGCCAGCAGCCCTGGGGGGGTCTACGAGCAGTACTTC.

A single count supports this clone. Other nucleotide sequences from this sample produce the same CDR3. The CDR3 DNA reads TGTGCCAGTAGTATAGGAGCGAATGAGCAGTTCTTC. It is translated as CASSIGANEQFF. The chain couples TRBV19 to TRBJ2-1, with D unresolved. The V end lost 1 base, the J end lost 7 bases, and 5 bases lay between the germline ends. The CDR3 runs to 12 residues. CDR1 is LNHDA, CDR2 SQIVND, per germline (reference sequence).

The chain recombines TRBV5-6 with TRBJ2-1; 8 positions match TRBD2. This CDR3 is built from 15 residues. Germline CDR1 and CDR2: SGHDT and YYEEEE. Trimming removed 5 bases from V and 3 bases from J; junction bases left unmatched: 7. CDR3 sequence reads: CASSSTSGFYNEQFF. CDR3 DNA: TGTGCCAGCAGTTCAACTAGCGGCTTCTACAATGAGCAGTTCTTC.

This clone was seen a handful of times. V usage is TRBV9 and J usage is TRBJ1-2; TRBD1 aligns across 7 bases. The CDR3 totals 11 residues. Per germline, CDR1 SGDLS and CDR2 YYNGEE. V trimming: 6 bases; J trimming: 9 bases; junction bases outside the gene matches: 5. CDR3 in DNA: TGTGCCAGCACGGGACAGAGAAGCTACACCTTC. It is translated as CASTGQRSYTF.

Concerning this clone: Other DNA sequences in the sample encode the same CDR3. The chain uses TRBV5-6 and TRBJ1-5; D not certain. Trimming shortened V by 0 bases and J by 2 bases, and 6 bases separated the two germline ends. There are 14 residues in the CDR3. The germline gives CDR1 SGHDT, CDR2 YYEEEE. CDR3 residues: CASSLGGGNQPQHF. The DNA of the CDR3 is TGTGCCAGCAGCTTGGGTGGGGGCAATCAGCCCCAGCATTTT.

For this clone: The identical CDR3 is also encoded by other nucleotide sequences in the sample. CDR3 in DNA: TGTGCCAGCAGTTTGGGGTCCTACAATGAGCAGTTCTTC. This gives the protein CASSLGSYNEQFF. The chain carries TRBV27 and TRBJ2-1; D call uncertain. The CDR3 extends over 13 amino acids. CDR1 and CDR2 (germline): MNHEY, SMNVEV (reference sequence). The V end lost 3 bases, the J end lost 1 base, and 4 bases lay between the germline ends.